This TCR beta chain was recorded in a study of control samples from healthy donors and cancer patients. Clones were read by immunoSEQ multiplex PCR, and TCRdb kept only the in-frame ones, dropping some. The sample holds about 75,000 clones, 84% seen once. Germline lookup yields CDR1 SGHVS and CDR2 FQNEAQ. The CDR3 length is 14 residues. The V gene end was trimmed by 7 bases and the J gene end by 5 bases; junction bases not matched to a gene: 7. The gene calls are TRBV7-8 and TRBJ2-5; 10 positions match TRBD1. Sequencing was done on a sample of blood. This TCR came from a man aged 50 to 60 in good health. Here the CDR3 reads CASTLDRGQETQYF. Here the CDR3 DNA reads TGTGCCAGCACCCTAGACAGGGGGCAGGAGACCCAGTACTTC.